The TCR beta chain described here comes from a study of shared clonotypes between healthy human individuals. Positive CCR7 selection of CD45RO-negative cells yielded the naive CD8 cells, and terminally differentiated effector memory CD45RA+ cells were excluded. Adult donors, all healthy and HIV-negative, had no recent acute infections or vaccinations. The CDR3 loop spans 15 amino acids. The germline CDR1 and CDR2 sequences are LNHDA and SQIVND (reference sequence). Trimming removed 4 bases at V and 0 bases at J, with 10 bases between. Sequencing was performed with immunoSEQ multiplex PCR; in TCRdb, only in-frame clones are kept and a portion is missing. The table includes about 2.1 million clones, 93% detected once.

The TCR comes from a man aged 18 to 30 in good health. Some clones in this sample may be carry-over from other donors' samples. V usage is TRBV19 and J usage is TRBJ1-5; D possibly corresponds to TRBD1 (6 bases). Source material: naive CD8+ T cells from PBMCs. The CDR3 DNA reads TGTGCCAGTAGTACCAGACAGGCTAGCAATCAGCCCCAGCATTTT. Protein: CASSTRQASNQPQHF.